The rows below give T cell receptor beta chains drawn from one sample of a study of blood T cell repertoires in COVID-19. Clones were read by immunoSEQ multiplex PCR, and TCRdb kept only the in-frame ones, dropping some. The sample consists of about 28,000 clones, around 87% of them appearing once. Sequencing was carried out using peripheral blood. The receptors stem from a human donor in a cohort sampled during active COVID-19. Each CDR3 is given with its conserved first and last residue. A D gene is named only where the DNA matches it firmly. The listing skips clone size in some rows; elsewhere it reads once, few, many or a size class.

J gene	V gene	clone size	D gene	CDR3 protein	CDR3 DNA
TRBJ1-4	TRBV19	.	TRBD1	CASTNLYRGHNEKLFF	TGTGCCAGTACCAACCTCTACAGGGGGCATAATGAAAAACTGTTTTTT
TRBJ2-7	TRBV24-1	.	TRBD1	CATSDHRTGAPYEQYF	TGTGCCACCAGTGACCACCGGACAGGGGCCCCCTACGAGCAGTACTTC
TRBJ2-3	TRBV9	few	.	CASSVWGDRGGTDTQYF	TGTGCCAGCAGCGTCTGGGGGGATCGGGGTGGCACAGATACGCAGTATTTT
TRBJ1-4	TRBV28	.	TRBD1	CASSLAGTVEEKLFF	TGTGCCAGCAGTTTAGCCGGGACAGTGGAGGAAAAACTGTTTTTT
TRBJ2-7	TRBV5-1	.	TRBD1	CASSSRQGSSYEQYF	TGCGCCAGCAGCTCGCGACAGGGAAGCTCCTACGAGCAGTACTTC
TRBJ2-5	TRBV2	.	.	CASSQLGIRETQYF	TGTGCCAGCAGTCAACTCGGGATTCGGGAGACCCAGTACTTC
TRBJ1-4	TRBV19	.	.	CASTRAGQREKLFF	TGTGCCAGTACCAGGGCAGGGCAAAGGGAAAAACTGTTTTTT
TRBJ1-2	TRBV9	once	TRBD1	CASSLSRGPAEGGGYTF	TGTGCCAGCAGCCTCTCACGAGGGCCAGCCGAAGGGGGCGGCTACACCTTC
TRBJ1-6	TRBV6-2/TRBV6-3	.	.	CASSFYNKPLHF	TGTGCCAGCAGTTTTTATAACAAGCCCCTCCACTTT
TRBJ2-3	TRBV3-1/TRBV3-2	.	TRBD2	CASSQGVSSGGTTQYF	TGTGCCAGCAGCCAAGGTGTGTCTAGCGGGGGAACTACGCAGTATTTT
TRBJ1-2	TRBV12-3/TRBV12-4	.	.	CASSLSRVYGYTF	TGTGCCAGCAGTTTATCCCGGGTCTATGGCTACACCTTC
TRBJ2-1	TRBV4-3	.	TRBD2	CASSQTSGGLFNEQFF	TGCGCCAGCAGCCAAACTTCGGGGGGGCTCTTCAATGAGCAGTTCTTC
TRBJ1-2	TRBV28	.	.	CASRQPVGYTF	TGTGCCAGCCGCCAACCGGTAGGCTACACCTTC
TRBJ2-5	TRBV15	.	.	CATGVAARETQYF	TGTGCCACCGGGGTAGCGGCACGAGAGACCCAGTACTTC
TRBJ2-1	TRBV9	few	.	CASSVPSSYNEQFF	TGTGCCAGCAGCGTGCCGAGCTCCTACAATGAGCAGTTCTTC
TRBJ1-2	TRBV27	.	.	CASSLAGSNYGYTF	TGTGCCAGCAGTTTAGCGGGGTCTAACTATGGCTACACCTTC
TRBJ2-1	TRBV3-1/TRBV3-2	few	TRBD2	CASSLTSGVYNEQFF	TGTGCCAGCAGCCTGACTAGCGGGGTCTACAATGAGCAGTTCTTC
TRBJ2-7	TRBV23-1	.	.	CASSHAIPGALYEQYF	TGCGCCAGCAGCCACGCCATACCAGGGGCCCTATACGAGCAGTACTTC
TRBJ2-7	TRBV5-1	.	TRBD1	CASGWRQGSYEQYF	TGCGCCAGCGGGTGGAGACAGGGGTCCTACGAGCAGTACTTC
TRBJ2-6	TRBV9	.	.	CASSAHRDSGANVLTF	TGTGCCAGCAGCGCCCACAGGGACTCTGGGGCCAACGTCCTGACTTTC
TRBJ2-3	TRBV6-4	.	TRBD2	CASSDLAGGTDTQYF	TGTGCCAGCAGTGATCTAGCGGGGGGGACAGATACGCAGTATTTT
TRBJ2-7	TRBV2	.	.	CASSTTDRSSYEQYF	TGTGCCAGCAGTACGACAGACAGAAGCTCCTACGAGCAGTACTTC
TRBJ1-1	TRBV6-1	.	TRBD1	CASSERGTARNEAFF	TGTGCCAGCAGTGAAAGGGGGACAGCTCGTAATGAAGCTTTCTTT